This record looks at one TCR beta chain sequence and its context. This sample is drawn from a study of shared T cell receptors in the human thymus. Assay: immunoSEQ multiplex PCR; the TCRdb copy retains only in-frame clones and omits some. The repertoire holds 500,000 to 750,000 clones, with 85% to 90% as singletons. The same sample was also used in a study of human thymus T cells. That paper adds: Unrelated individuals reportedly shared highly overlapping thymic TCR repertoires.

The sample comprised thymocytes. This TCR was recovered from a boy in the first two years of life with a congenital heart defect.

As DNA, the CDR3 is TGTGCCAGCAGCCCCGCGGCGGGAGGAGCGGATACGCAGTATTTT. Amino acids: CASSPAAGGADTQYF. The chain employs TRBV11-2 and TRBJ2-3, with 8 bases fitting TRBD2. The CDR3 length is 15 residues. V gave up 5 bases and J gave up 6 bases; unmatched junction bases: 10. The germline V gene encodes CDR1 SGHAT and CDR2 FQNNGV.